The present T cell receptor beta chain was sequenced within a study of blood T cell repertoires in COVID-19. The V gene's germline CDR1 is LNHDA and CDR2 SQIVND (reference sequence). The CDR3 contains 14 residues. The V gene end was trimmed by 1 base and the J gene end by 3 bases; junction bases not matched to a gene: 1. Under the authors' procedure: Reference gene primer amplification gave estimated nucleated cell counts. Sequencing was performed with immunoSEQ multiplex PCR; in TCRdb, only in-frame clones are kept and a portion is missing. The V and J calls and the clone size are those of that table, but D and trimming were determined from the DNA. The sample has a few hundred thousand clones; about 85% are singletons.

V is TRBV19 and J is TRBJ1-1; 8 nucleotides line up with TRBD1. This receptor was identified in a human donor with COVID-19, enrolled during active disease. The donor label of this sample is uncertain. Sample: peripheral blood. The CDR3 DNA is TGTGCCAGTAGTATAGTGGACAGGGACACTGAAGCTTTCTTT. Residues: CASSIVDRDTEAFF.